This T cell receptor (beta chain) was retrieved from a study of beta chain features in type 1 diabetes. In this sample, this clone turned up a few times. Its antigen is not known. As every portion of the isolated RNA was reverse transcribed, the sequencing read expressed TCRB transcripts. This table comes from immunoSEQ multiplex PCR, and its TCRdb copy is limited to in-frame clones, with some not included. The table has fewer than 400,000 clones, roughly 8% seen once. Regarding the study as a whole: More deletions and fewer insertions at VDJ junctions were found in patients with type 1 diabetes. Whether HLA type influences TCRB rearrangement remained unresolved here.

The CDR3 spans 15 residues. The germline V gene encodes CDR1 MNHNS and CDR2 SASEGT. V was pared by 2 bases and J by 4 bases, with 14 bases between. The sequencing sample was made of central memory CD4+ T cells from blood. The chain joins TRBV6-1 to TRBJ2-5, with a weak D call TRBD1 (6 bases). The source is a woman aged 18-29 years in good health. CDR3 loop: CASSETAGALETQYF. The CDR3 DNA follows: TGTGCCAGCAGTGAAACTGCAGGGGCTTTAGAGACCCAGTACTTC.